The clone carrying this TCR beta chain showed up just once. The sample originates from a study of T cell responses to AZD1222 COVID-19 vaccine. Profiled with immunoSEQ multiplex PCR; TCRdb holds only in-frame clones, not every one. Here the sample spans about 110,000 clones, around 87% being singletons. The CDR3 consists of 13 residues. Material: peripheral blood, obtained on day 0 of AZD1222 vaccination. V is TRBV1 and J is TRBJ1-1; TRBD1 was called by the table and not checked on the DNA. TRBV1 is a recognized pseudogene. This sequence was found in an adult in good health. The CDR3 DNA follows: TGCACCAGCAGCCAAGATATGGCAGGGGCAGCTTTCTTT. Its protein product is CTSSQDMAGAAFF.